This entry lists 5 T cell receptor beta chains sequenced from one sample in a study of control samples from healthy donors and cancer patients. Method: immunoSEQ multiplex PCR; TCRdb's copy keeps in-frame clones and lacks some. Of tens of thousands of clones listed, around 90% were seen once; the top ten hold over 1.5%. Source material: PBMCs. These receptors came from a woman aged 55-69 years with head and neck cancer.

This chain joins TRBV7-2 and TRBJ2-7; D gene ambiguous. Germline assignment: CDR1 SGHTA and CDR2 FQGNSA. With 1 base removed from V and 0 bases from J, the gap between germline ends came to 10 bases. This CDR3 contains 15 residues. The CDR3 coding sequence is TGTGCCAGCAGCTTAGTTTTCGGGCGCTCCTACGAGCAGTACTTC. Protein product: CASSLVFGRSYEQYF.

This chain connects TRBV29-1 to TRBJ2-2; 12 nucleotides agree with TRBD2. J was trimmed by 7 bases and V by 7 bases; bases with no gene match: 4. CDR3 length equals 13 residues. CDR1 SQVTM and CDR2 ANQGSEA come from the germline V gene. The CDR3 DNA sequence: TGCAGCGCATTGACTAGCGGGAGCGGGGAGCTGTTTTTT. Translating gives CSALTSGSGELFF.

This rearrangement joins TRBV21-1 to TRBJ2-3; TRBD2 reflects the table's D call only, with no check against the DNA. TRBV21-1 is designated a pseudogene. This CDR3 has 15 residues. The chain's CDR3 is CASSKVEGGPDTQYF. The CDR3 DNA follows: TGTGCCAGCAGCAAGGTGGAAGGAGGGCCAGATACGCAGTATTTT.

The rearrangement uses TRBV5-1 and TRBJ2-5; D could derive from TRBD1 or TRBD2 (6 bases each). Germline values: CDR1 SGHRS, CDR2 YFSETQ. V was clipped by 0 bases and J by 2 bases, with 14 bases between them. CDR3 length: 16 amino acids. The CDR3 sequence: CASSLGGGTIQETQYF. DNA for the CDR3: TGCGCCAGCAGCTTGGGAGGCGGGACAATACAAGAGACCCAGTACTTC.

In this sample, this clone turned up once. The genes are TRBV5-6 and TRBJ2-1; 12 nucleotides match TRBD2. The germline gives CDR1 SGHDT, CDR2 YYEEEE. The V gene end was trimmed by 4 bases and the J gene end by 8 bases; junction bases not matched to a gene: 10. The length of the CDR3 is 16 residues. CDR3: CASSDVTSGSSDEQFF. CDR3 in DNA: TGTGCCAGCAGCGATGTGACTAGCGGGAGTAGCGATGAGCAGTTCTTC.